A selection of T cell receptor beta chains follows, all from one sample in a study of T cells in tumors after PD-1 blockade. Data came from immunoSEQ multiplex PCR; TCRdb stores just in-frame clones and leaves some out. The top ten clones hold around 15% of a sample with 55,000 to 65,000 clones, just under 80% of them seen once. The input for sequencing was PBMCs, taken before anti-PD-1 treatment. These receptors were collected from a human donor with basal cell carcinoma. Both conserved end residues are part of each CDR3. The D gene is left open where the match is weak. The size field is filled for only some rows; it gives once, few, many or a size class.

V: TRBV10-3; J: TRBJ2-5; D: TRBD1; length: 16; size: few; CDR3: CAISEGNRGNQETQYF; DNA: TGTGCCATCAGTGAGGGTAACAGGGGAAACCAAGAGACCCAGTACTTC
V: TRBV9; J: TRBJ2-7; D: TRBD1; length: 14; size: -; CDR3: CASSPRQGSGEQYF; DNA: TGTGCCAGCAGCCCCCGACAGGGGTCTGGGGAGCAGTACTTC
V: TRBV10-1; J: TRBJ2-4; D: -; length: 14; size: -; CDR3: CASSEAGPKNIQYF; DNA: TGCGCCAGCAGTGAAGCAGGGCCCAAAAACATTCAGTACTTC
V: TRBV7-3; J: TRBJ2-1; D: TRBD2; length: 15; size: -; CDR3: CASSLKAGPNNEQFF; DNA: TGTGCCAGCAGCTTAAAAGCGGGGCCGAACAATGAGCAGTTCTTC
V: TRBV19; J: TRBJ2-1; D: -; length: 14; size: -; CDR3: CASSIRRGSSGQFF; DNA: TGTGCCAGTAGTATAAGGAGGGGGTCTTCCGGGCAGTTCTTC
V: TRBV6-5; J: TRBJ2-5; D: TRBD2; length: 14; size: -; CDR3: CASGRLAAQETQYF; DNA: TGTGCCAGCGGACGACTAGCGGCCCAAGAGACCCAGTACTTC
V: TRBV13; J: TRBJ2-1; D: -; length: 15; size: -; CDR3: CASSLAGESYNEQFF; DNA: TGTGCCAGCAGCTTAGCGGGGGAATCCTACAATGAGCAGTTCTTC
V: TRBV6-6; J: TRBJ1-1; D: -; length: 13; size: -; CDR3: CASRRERLREAFF; DNA: TGTGCCAGCAGGCGAGAAAGACTTCGTGAAGCTTTCTTT
V: TRBV9; J: TRBJ1-1; D: -; length: 14; size: few; CDR3: CASSVDGANTEAFF; DNA: TGTGCCAGCAGCGTAGATGGGGCGAACACTGAAGCTTTCTTT
V: TRBV21-1; J: TRBJ2-5; D: -; length: 18; size: -; CDR3: CASSPRTGTSGGEETQYF; DNA: TGTGCCAGCAGCCCCCGTACCGGGACTAGCGGGGGGGAAGAGACCCAGTACTTC
V: TRBV2; J: TRBJ1-5; D: -; length: 15; size: -; CDR3: CASSEMLEGHQPQHF; DNA: TGTGCCAGCAGTGAAATGTTAGAGGGCCATCAGCCCCAGCATTTT
V: TRBV12-3/TRBV12-4; J: TRBJ2-1; D: TRBD1; length: 11; size: -; CDR3: CALYRGNEQFF; DNA: TGTGCCCTATACAGGGGCAATGAGCAGTTCTTC
V: TRBV5-5; J: TRBJ1-4; D: -; length: 14; size: once; CDR3: CASSPYGSNEKLFF; DNA: TGTGCCAGCAGCCCCTACGGCTCAAATGAAAAACTGTTTTTT
V: TRBV19; J: TRBJ2-3; D: -; length: 14; size: -; CDR3: CASSIAGFGDTQYF; DNA: TGTGCCAGTAGTATTGCGGGGTTTGGAGATACGCAGTATTTT
V: TRBV5-1; J: TRBJ2-1; D: TRBD1; length: 14; size: -; CDR3: CASRDRAQPNEQFF; DNA: TGCGCCAGCCGGGACAGGGCACAGCCCAATGAGCAGTTCTTC
V: TRBV21-1; J: TRBJ1-4; D: -; length: 15; size: few; CDR3: CASSKGCDRGEKLFF; DNA: TGTGCCAGCAGCAAAGGGTGTGACCGGGGGGAAAAACTGTTTTTT
V: TRBV21-1; J: TRBJ2-6; D: -; length: 19; size: -; CDR3: CAGYRDSPLLSSGANVLTF; DNA: TGTGCCGGTTACCGGGACAGTCCCTTATTGAGCTCTGGGGCCAACGTCCTGACTTTC